The next 26 T cell receptor beta chains were all read from a single sample in a study of blood T cell repertoires in COVID-19. Using immunoSEQ multiplex PCR, the repertoire was profiled, and TCRdb retains in-frame clones only, with some absent. The sample lists 30,000 to 45,000 clones; roughly 77% were seen once. Input material: peripheral blood. These receptors were collected from a human donor in a cohort sampled during active or convalescent COVID-19. The donor label of this sample is uncertain.

This clone was recorded a few times. The chain couples TRBV11-2 to TRBJ1-3, with D possibly being TRBD1 (5 bases). V was trimmed by 5 bases and J by 4 bases, leaving 9 bases between them. CDR1 is SGHAT, CDR2 FQNNGV, per germline. The CDR3 spans 13 residues. The CDR3 region has the DNA TGTGCCAGCAGCCGGCAGGGAGGAAACACCATATATTTT. Translated, it gives CASSRQGGNTIYF. The full variable domain, its missing parts supplied by reference TRBV11-2 and TRBJ1-3, is EAGVAQSPRYKIIEKRQSVAFWCNPISGHATLYWYQQILGQGPKLLIQFQNNGVVDDSQLPKDRFSAERLKGVDSTLKIQPAKLEDSAVYLCASSRQGGNTIYFGEGSWLTVV.

The chain employs TRBV5-1 and TRBJ2-3; 7 nucleotides match TRBD2. Germline V CDR1 and CDR2: SGHRS, YFSETQ. J was trimmed by 3 bases and V by 3 bases; bases with no gene match: 1. This CDR3 region has 13 residues. CDR3 region: CASSWGLTDTQYF. Here the CDR3 DNA reads TGCGCCAGCAGCTGGGGACTAACAGATACGCAGTATTTT.

The gene calls are TRBV5-4 and TRBJ2-3; D perhaps matches TRBD1 (7 bases). Germline CDR1 is SGHNT and CDR2 is YYREEE (reference sequence). This CDR3 has 12 residues. V shed 7 bases and J shed 6 bases, with 12 bases lying between them. The CDR3 loop is CASQGEDDTQYF. The CDR3 nucleotides are TGTGCCAGCCAGGGGGAGGACGATACGCAGTATTTT. The variable domain in full, completed from reference TRBV5-4 and TRBJ2-3, reads ETGVTQSPTHLIKTRGQQVTLRCSSQSGHNTVSWYQQALGQGPQFIFQYYREEENGRGNFPPRFSGLQFPNYSSELNVNALELDDSALYLCASQGEDDTQYFGPGTRLTVL.

The chain carries TRBV7-8 and TRBJ2-5; 9 nucleotides line up with TRBD1. This CDR3 has 14 residues. The J segment lost 6 bases and the V segment lost 5 bases, leaving 7 bases of the junction unmatched. CDR1 SGHVS and CDR2 FQNEAQ come from the germline V gene. CDR3 in DNA: TGTGCCAGCAGCCTAACGGACAGGGGTCAGACCCAGTACTTC. It translates to CASSLTDRGQTQYF.

The chain recombines TRBV28 with TRBJ2-7; the match to TRBD2 covers 7 bases. CDR1 is MDHEN and CDR2 is SYDVKM in the germline V gene. V lost 4 bases to trimming and J lost 4 bases; unmatched junction nucleotides: 10. There are 15 residues in the CDR3. This CDR3 is CASSSGGSKGYEQYF. In nucleotides, the CDR3 is TGTGCCAGCAGTTCCGGCGGGAGTAAGGGTTACGAGCAGTACTTC.

V gene TRBV11-2 combines with J gene TRBJ2-7, with 7 bases that match TRBD2. The CDR3 runs 15 residues. Per germline, CDR1 SGHAT and CDR2 FQNNGV. J gave up 5 bases and V 1 base, and 8 bases lay outside the gene matches. The CDR3: CASSLVGSGKDEQYF. Written as DNA, the CDR3 is TGTGCCAGCAGCTTAGTGGGAAGCGGGAAGGACGAGCAGTACTTC.

V usage is TRBV5-6 and J usage is TRBJ2-7; D may be TRBD2 (5 bases). V lost 0 bases to trimming and J lost 5 bases, with 9 bases between them. This CDR3 has 13 residues. In germline, CDR1 is SGHDT, CDR2 YYEEEE. This CDR3 is CASSLAFGDEQYF. The CDR3 bases are TGTGCCAGCAGCTTGGCCTTCGGGGACGAGCAGTACTTC.

This clone has a handful of counts. The V call is TRBV3-1 (or the pseudogene TRBV3-2), the J call TRBJ2-7; 8 bases line up with TRBD1. The germline V gene encodes CDR1 LGHDT and CDR2 YNNKEL (reference sequence). J was trimmed by 4 bases and V by 4 bases; bases with no gene match: 15. The CDR3 runs to 17 residues. In DNA, the CDR3 is TGTGCCAGCAGCCTTAGGACAGGGCTATTCTCAGTTTACGAGCAGTACTTC. Encoded protein: CASSLRTGLFSVYEQYF.

This chain links TRBV4-1 with TRBJ1-5; no clear D gene. Trimming took 0 bases from V and 6 from J, leaving 12 bases between them. The CDR3 is made up of 15 amino acids. Germline assignment: CDR1 MGHRA and CDR2 YSYEKL. The CDR3 bases are TGCGCCAGCAGCCAAGAAGGAGCTGCATTTCAGCCCCAGCATTTT. Protein: CASSQEGAAFQPQHF.

About this clone itself: The junction departs from the called germline gene at one end, perhaps through a read error. This chain links TRBV11-3 with TRBJ1-1; no definite D call. Germline V gives CDR1 SGHNT, CDR2 YENEEA. This CDR3 comprises 13 residues. The CDR3 loop reads CASTLEANTEAFF. CDR3 nucleotide sequence: TGTGCCAGCACCTTAGAGGCGAACACTGAAGCTTTCTTT.

There are a few counts of this clone. V gene TRBV7-2 combines with J gene TRBJ2-2; 9 nucleotides match TRBD2. The CDR3 has 17 amino acids. The germline V gene has CDR1 SGHTA and CDR2 FQGNSA. The ends lost 1 base at V and 0 bases at J; junction bases unmatched: 3. CDR3 sequence reads: CASSLVLAGTNTGELFF. The CDR3 bases are TGTGCCAGCAGCTTAGTCCTAGCGGGAACGAACACCGGGGAGCTGTTTTTT.

This sequence joins TRBV19 and TRBJ1-2; 8 nucleotides line up with TRBD1. This CDR3 is built from 14 residues. Germline loops: CDR1 LNHDA, CDR2 SQIVND (reference sequence). The V and J ends lost 6 bases and 4 bases, in that order; junction bases with no gene match: 7. The CDR3 sequence: CASSSPGQVYGYTF. The CDR3 DNA reads TGTGCCAGTAGCTCGCCGGGACAGGTCTATGGCTACACCTTC.

V is TRBV20-1 and J is TRBJ2-7; TRBD1 is a possible D gene (6 bases). CDR3 length: 11 amino acids. In germline, CDR1 is DFQATT, CDR2 SNEGSKA (reference sequence). V was pared by 6 bases and J by 2 bases, with 8 bases between. The CDR3 DNA follows: TGCAGTGCAAGGACAGCCTACGAGCAGTACTTC. As protein: CSARTAYEQYF.

The V call is TRBV6-1, the J call TRBJ2-7; D is perhaps TRBD1 (5 bases). Germline values: CDR1 MNHNS, CDR2 SASEGT. V shed 2 bases and J shed 5 bases, with 13 bases lying between them. The CDR3 is 14 amino acids. The CDR3 DNA is TGTGCCAGCAGTGAAAACTGGGGCGTGAACGAGCAGTACTTC. Amino acid sequence: CASSENWGVNEQYF.

In its sample, this clone was seen a few times. The chain uses TRBV6-5 and TRBJ2-1; 9 bases line up with TRBD2. The germline CDR1 and CDR2 sequences are MNHEY and SVGAGI. The CDR3 runs 15 residues. The ends lost 7 bases at V and 2 bases at J; junction bases unmatched: 6. The CDR3 loop reads CASKWREGPYNEQFF. In nucleotides, the CDR3 is TGTGCCAGCAAATGGCGGGAGGGCCCCTACAATGAGCAGTTCTTC.

This clone was picked up a small number of times. V and J are TRBV7-9 and TRBJ1-4; D is possibly TRBD1 (6 bases). Trimming pared 5 bases from V and 7 bases from J, leaving 14 bases between. Germline values: CDR1 SEHNR, CDR2 FQNEAQ (reference sequence). The CDR3 runs 14 residues. Written as DNA, the CDR3 is TGTGCCAGCAGCCTCCAGGGGTCGGGTGAAAAACTGTTTTTT. Translated, it gives CASSLQGSGEKLFF.

The rearrangement links TRBV28 to TRBJ2-2; possible D gene TRBD2, 6 bases. The CDR3 has 14 residues. Germline V lookup: CDR1 MDHEN, CDR2 SYDVKM. V was cut by 2 bases and J by 6 bases, with 10 bases left in between. The CDR3 DNA sequence: TGTGCCAGCAGTTTAGGAGGGGAGGCCGGGGAGCTGTTTTTT. Translating it yields CASSLGGEAGELFF.

This chain links TRBV6-2 or TRBV6-3 with TRBJ2-7, with D possibly matching TRBD2 (5 bases). This CDR3 comprises 12 residues. Germline assignment: CDR1 MNHEY and CDR2 SVGEGT. V was pared by 0 bases and J by 12 bases, with 12 bases between. The CDR3 DNA reads TGTGCCAGCAGTTACTCGAACCTAGCCCCGTACTTC. This translates into CASSYSNLAPYF.

This chain uses TRBV5-1 with TRBJ1-2; D possibly corresponds to TRBD1 (5 bases). Trimming pared 0 bases from V and 10 bases from J, leaving 10 bases between. Germline-derived CDR1 and CDR2 are SGHRS and YFSETQ. The CDR3 extends over 12 amino acids. CDR3 residues: CASSLEEGTYTF. In DNA, the CDR3 is TGCGCCAGCAGCTTGGAGGAGGGGACCTACACCTTC. Looking up the rest from reference TRBV5-1 and TRBJ1-2 gives the full variable domain: KAGVTQTPRYLIKTRGQQVTLSCSPISGHRSVSWYQQTPGQGLQFLFEYFSETQRNKGNFPGRFSGRQFSNSRSEMNVSTLELGDSALYLCASSLEEGTYTFGSGTRLTVV.

The genes are TRBV7-2 and TRBJ2-7, with D possibly matching TRBD2 (5 bases). The CDR3 consists of 14 residues. V lost 1 base to trimming and J lost 5 bases, with 12 bases between them. CDR1 is SGHTA, CDR2 FQGNSA, per germline. The DNA for the CDR3 is TGTGCCAGCAGCTTAGAGGGAGAATACGACGAGCAGTACTTC. This translates into CASSLEGEYDEQYF.

J is TRBJ2-7 and V is TRBV5-4; 11 bases match TRBD2. Germline assignment: CDR1 SGHNT and CDR2 YYREEE (reference sequence). Trimming at V came to 4 bases and at J to 0 bases, leaving 3 bases not matched to a gene. CDR3 length: 15 amino acids. The CDR3 DNA follows: TGTGCCAGCAGCCCCACTAGCGGGAGCTCCTACGAGCAGTACTTC. It is translated as CASSPTSGSSYEQYF. The entire variable domain, with the rest obtained from reference TRBV5-4 and TRBJ2-7, is as follows: ETGVTQSPTHLIKTRGQQVTLRCSSQSGHNTVSWYQQALGQGPQFIFQYYREEENGRGNFPPRFSGLQFPNYSSELNVNALELDDSALYLCASSPTSGSSYEQYFGPGTRLTVT.

V gene TRBV7-3 combines with J gene TRBJ2-2; TRBD1 matches 10 bases. Germline trimming cut 2 bases from V and 4 bases from J; bases unmatched to any gene: 1. This CDR3 contains 15 residues. CDR1 SGHTA and CDR2 FQGTGA come from the germline V gene. The CDR3 nucleotides are TGTGCCAGCAGCTTAGGGACAGGGGTCACCGGGGAGCTGTTTTTT. This encodes CASSLGTGVTGELFF. Based on the CDR3 plus reference TRBV7-3 and TRBJ2-2, the full variable domain is GAGVSQTPSNKVTEKGKYVELRCDPISGHTALYWYRQSLGQGPEFLIYFQGTGAADDSGLPNDRFFAVRPEGSVSTLKIQRTERGDSAVYLCASSLGTGVTGELFFGEGSRLTVL.

The rearrangement joins TRBV7-9 to TRBJ1-3, with 7 nucleotides matching TRBD1. CDR1 and CDR2 from the germline V gene are SEHNR and FQNEAQ (reference sequence). The CDR3 length is 15 residues. The J segment lost 2 bases and the V segment lost 1 base, leaving 2 bases of the junction unmatched. The CDR3 sequence is CASSLGQGPGNTIYF. As DNA, the CDR3 is TGTGCCAGCAGCTTAGGACAGGGACCTGGAAACACCATATATTTT. Based on the CDR3 plus reference TRBV7-9 and TRBJ1-3, the full variable domain is DTGVSQNPRHKITKRGQNVTFRCDPISEHNRLYWYRQTLGQGPEFLTYFQNEAQLEKSRLLSDRFSAERPKGSFSTLEIQRTEQGDSAMYLCASSLGQGPGNTIYFGEGSWLTVV.

This chain uses TRBV9 with TRBJ2-1; TRBD2 matches 8 bases. Germline CDR1 reads SGDLS; CDR2 reads YYNGEE. The CDR3 runs to 16 residues. After removal of 3 bases from V and 0 bases from J, the junction contained 5 bases not matched to a gene. CDR3 amino acids: CASSAAGTSSYNEQFF. For the CDR3, the DNA is TGTGCCAGCAGCGCGGCCGGGACTAGCTCCTACAATGAGCAGTTCTTC.

V is TRBV6-5 and J is TRBJ1-5; no definite D call. Trimming took 7 bases from V and 7 from J, leaving 17 bases between them. The germline CDR1 and CDR2 sequences are MNHEY and SVGAGI. The CDR3 runs to 14 residues. DNA of the CDR3: TGTGCCAGCACCCCGAGGAGGGAGGGCCAGCCCCAGCATTTT. Its translation: CASTPRREGQPQHF.

This sequence joins TRBV11-3 and TRBJ2-3; D may be TRBD2 (6 bases). The CDR3 is made up of 14 amino acids. Looked up from germline, CDR1 is SGHNT and CDR2 is YENEEA. Between the trimmed V and J ends, which lost 3 bases and 7 bases, there was a span of 14 bases. The CDR3 loop is CASSFRDSWNTQYF. The CDR3 nucleotides read TGTGCCAGCAGCTTCCGGGACTCTTGGAATACGCAGTATTTT.